The T cell receptor beta chain under discussion was sequenced for a study of identical twins. Study conclusions and caveats: The study found weaker excess twin sharing in beta out-of-frame sequences. Insertions were fewer in abundant cord blood beta clonotypes, whereas memory repertoires showed none of this pattern. Out-of-frame alpha sequences shared by twins showed excess low generation probability.

The J segment lost 4 bases and the V segment lost 2 bases, leaving 7 bases of the junction unmatched. The CDR3 contains 15 residues. Germline values: CDR1 MNHEY, CDR2 SVGAGI. cDNA molecules carried unique molecular identifiers, and template switching added a universal primer site. Using its own MiXCR run on the 5' RACE reads, TCRdb lists one record per CDR3 protein. This repertoire shows some 630,000 distinct CDR3 sequences, about 7.6% found once; its top ten account for about 1.6%. Worth noting for this clonotype: Its antigen is still unknown.

A further study also used this sample, focusing on yellow fever vaccine responses in identical twins.

This clonotype originated in a woman younger than 30 in good health. The sequenced material came from PBMCs. The chain combines TRBV6-5 with TRBJ1-1; TRBD1 matches 7 bases. This CDR3 is CASSYRGTATTEAFF. The CDR3 region has the DNA TGTGCCAGCAGTTACCGGGGGACAGCGACCACTGAAGCTTTCTTT.